The 25 T cell receptor beta chains below all came from one sample that was sequenced in a study of CXCR3-negative and CXCR3-positive naive CD8 T cells. These TCRs' antigens remain unknown. Study-wide results and caveats: CXCR3-expressing naive cells carried TRB CDR3s more hydrophobic than those of CXCR3-negative naive cells.

cDNA libraries for TRB were generated by 5' RACE incorporating UMI labels. Following a re-call of the 5' RACE reads, TCRdb has one entry per CDR3 protein and lacks DNA. The specimen's table records approximately 7,000 distinct CDR3 sequences. What was sequenced was naive CXCR3+ CD8+ T cells from blood. Subset reported: CD45RO-CCR7+CD27+CD95- naive CD8+ T cells expressing CXCR3 (TNR3+). The receptors stem from a human donor in good health. Some clones in this sample may be carry-over from other donors' samples.

This clonotype is medium-sized (0.01 to 0.1%) by frequency. The rearrangement uses TRBV11-2 and TRBJ2-5; the D call of TRBD1 rests on TCRdb alone, since no DNA is present to check it. CDR1 and CDR2 (germline): SGHAT, FQNNGV. The CDR3 has 15 residues. CDR3 protein: CASGDAWRDQETQYF.

This clonotype is deemed medium-sized (0.01 to 0.1%) by its frequency. V is TRBV4-1 and J is TRBJ2-5; lacking DNA, the TRBD2 call made by TCRdb goes unchecked. The germline CDR1 and CDR2 sequences are MGHRA and YSYEKL. This CDR3 has 16 residues. The CDR3 sequence is CASSQRLAGGWETQYF.

This clonotype ranks as medium-sized in terms of frequency. The rearrangement joins TRBV29-1 to TRBJ1-5. Germline V gene lookup returns CDR1 SQVTM and CDR2 ANQGSEA. The CDR3 spans 13 residues. The CDR3 is CSVRNGVNQPQHF.

The V gene is TRBV21-1, the J gene TRBJ1-4; the D gene TCRdb calls, TRBD1, cannot be checked with no DNA. TRBV21-1 is a documented pseudogene. The CDR3 consists of 18 residues. The CDR3 reads CASSIRGHDRVYNEKLFF.

This clonotype registers medium-sized by frequency. This rearrangement joins TRBV29-1 to TRBJ1-1. Germline lookup yields CDR1 SQVTM and CDR2 ANQGSEA. There are 11 residues in the CDR3. The CDR3 sequence is CSSEGPTEAFF.

According to its frequency, this clonotype is medium-sized. V gene TRBV27 combines with J gene TRBJ2-5; TCRdb names TRBD2, which stays unverified in the absence of DNA. The germline V gene encodes CDR1 MNHEY and CDR2 SMNVEV (reference sequence). CDR3 length equals 15 residues. The CDR3 region is CASSAYSTSLQTQYF.

V usage is TRBV29-1 and J usage is TRBJ2-7. CDR1 SQVTM and CDR2 ANQGSEA come from the germline V gene. The CDR3 extends over 13 amino acids. CDR3 in amino acids: CSVIWTAVNEQYF.

This clonotype registers medium-sized (0.01 to 0.1%) by frequency. The CDR3 spells CASSLGLAGGPVYNEQFF. The V call is TRBV7-8, the J call TRBJ2-1; the D call of TRBD2 rests on TCRdb alone, since no DNA is present to check it. CDR3 length: 18 amino acids. Germline-derived CDR1 and CDR2 are SGHVS and FQNEAQ.

The chain recombines TRBV2 with TRBJ2-7; the D call from TCRdb, TRBD1, cannot be confirmed without DNA. This CDR3 is 16 amino acids long. Germline V gene lookup returns CDR1 SNHLY and CDR2 FYNNEI. The CDR3 loop is CASIDPTRDPSYEQYF.

The chain's CDR3 is CASSASGGPVSYNEQFF. This rearrangement joins TRBV9 to TRBJ2-1; the TRBD2 assignment by TCRdb is unverifiable without DNA. The CDR3 covers 17 residues. Looked up from germline, CDR1 is SGDLS and CDR2 is YYNGEE.

The chain couples TRBV20-1 to TRBJ1-5; TCRdb outputs TRBD1, but without DNA this stays unchecked. Looked up from germline, CDR1 is DFQATT and CDR2 is SNEGSKA (reference sequence). The CDR3 covers 14 residues. This chain's CDR3 is CSARDRQSNQPQHF.

The chain is built from TRBV21-1 and TRBJ2-5; there is no DNA to check the TCRdb D call of TRBD2. TRBV21-1 is a recognized pseudogene. The CDR3 totals 14 residues. This chain's CDR3 is CASSKGRAKETQYF.

This clonotype is labeled medium-sized based on frequency. Here the CDR3 reads CASSSPGGSTDTQYF. The gene calls are TRBV7-9 and TRBJ2-3; the TCRdb call, TRBD1, lacks DNA for checking. The CDR3 runs 15 residues. CDR1 and CDR2 from the germline V gene are SEHNR and FQNEAQ (reference sequence). Using reference TRBV7-9 and TRBJ2-3 for the parts outside the CDR3, the full variable domain is DTGVSQNPRHKITKRGQNVTFRCDPISEHNRLYWYRQTLGQGPEFLTYFQNEAQLEKSRLLSDRFSAERPKGSFSTLEIQRTEQGDSAMYLCASSSPGGSTDTQYFGPGTRLTVL.

The CDR3 reads CASSPGTGNNEQFF. The chain joins TRBV5-4 to TRBJ2-1; TCRdb selects TRBD1, and the lack of DNA leaves this call unchecked. Per germline, CDR1 SGHNT and CDR2 YYREEE (reference sequence). The CDR3 loop spans 14 amino acids.

CDR3 amino acids: CASSFSGEGTGELFF. This chain links TRBV5-1 with TRBJ2-2; TCRdb calls TRBD1, which cannot be checked without DNA. Germline V gene data show CDR1 as SGHRS and CDR2 as YFSETQ. This CDR3 has 15 residues.

This clonotype is labeled medium-sized based on frequency. CDR3 region: CASSGTRGGGNTIYF. The chain joins TRBV9 to TRBJ1-3. Germline loops: CDR1 SGDLS, CDR2 YYNGEE. This CDR3 has 15 amino acids.

The rearrangement links TRBV20-1 to TRBJ2-3; TCRdb lists TRBD2, though no DNA is available to test this call. The CDR3 covers 15 residues. Germline values: CDR1 DFQATT, CDR2 SNEGSKA (reference sequence). Here the CDR3 reads CSAGPLAGRTDTQYF.

This chain joins TRBV7-8 and TRBJ1-1; the TCRdb call, TRBD1, lacks DNA for checking. The germline CDR1 and CDR2 sequences are SGHVS and FQNEAQ. The CDR3 contains 12 residues. CDR3: CASSGQGTEAFF.

Its frequency marks this clonotype as medium-sized. CDR3 in amino acids: CSARFQGGEPLYNEQFF. The chain is built from TRBV20-1 and TRBJ2-1; TCRdb proposes TRBD1, but this gene call is untestable without DNA. The CDR3 spans 17 residues. Germline V gene lookup returns CDR1 DFQATT and CDR2 SNEGSKA (reference sequence).

This clonotype is classed as medium-sized by frequency. CDR3: CAISEVVKAASYEQYF. The V and J genes are TRBV10-3 and TRBJ2-7. Germline CDR1 ENHRY, CDR2 SYGVKD. This CDR3 comprises 16 residues.

The gene calls are TRBV10-1 and TRBJ2-6. The CDR3 contains 17 residues. Germline CDR1 WNHNN, CDR2 SYGVQD (reference sequence). This CDR3 reads CASSERYGDSGANVLTF.

This clonotype is labeled medium-sized based on frequency. The chain employs TRBV7-9 and TRBJ2-1; the TCRdb D gene call, TRBD1, has no DNA to confirm it. Germline CDR1 and CDR2: SEHNR and FQNEAQ (reference sequence). CDR3 length: 16 amino acids. The CDR3 protein is CASSSSLGVRGGEQFF.

The chain combines TRBV29-1 with TRBJ1-2; TCRdb picks TRBD1, but there is no DNA to check that call. The length of the CDR3 is 13 residues. The germline CDR1 and CDR2 sequences are SQVTM and ANQGSEA. Here the CDR3 reads CSGADRANYGYTF.

This clonotype is identified as medium-sized from frequency. The V gene is TRBV20-1, the J gene TRBJ2-3; the D call from TCRdb, TRBD2, cannot be confirmed without DNA. The CDR3 loop spans 15 amino acids. Germline V lookup: CDR1 DFQATT, CDR2 SNEGSKA (reference sequence). The CDR3 spells CSARDGGRSTDTQYF.

The genes are TRBV6-2 or TRBV6-3 and TRBJ2-1; TCRdb names TRBD2, which stays unverified in the absence of DNA. Germline V lookup: CDR1 MNHEY, CDR2 SVGEGT. The length of the CDR3 is 19 residues. CDR3 loop: CASALRLAAERSSYNEQFF.